These 18 T cell receptor beta chains were all obtained from the same sample, sequenced in a study of blood T cell repertoires in COVID-19. Clones were sequenced by immunoSEQ multiplex PCR, and TCRdb holds only the in-frame ones, with some missing. This table holds around 46,000 clones, 85% to 90% found once. The material sequenced was PBMCs or T cells enriched from blood (not recorded which). These receptor sequences come from a woman between 50 and 59 years old who had recovered from COVID-19.

The chain joins TRBV6-5 to TRBJ2-7, with a possible D match to TRBD1 (5 bases). The CDR3 is 14 amino acids. V lost 6 bases and J lost 3, with 15 bases in between. Germline values: CDR1 MNHEY, CDR2 SVGAGI. CDR3 bases: TGTGCCAGCAGCCAGGGCTCCAGCATCTACGAGCAGTACTTC. Translated: CASSQGSSIYEQYF.

This chain joins TRBV12-5 and TRBJ1-5; a possible D gene is TRBD1 (6 bases). CDR1 and CDR2 (germline): LGHNT, FRNRAP. The CDR3 totals 12 residues. V lost 7 bases to trimming and J lost 6 bases, with 10 bases between them. CDR3 sequence reads: CASAQGSQPQHF. In nucleotides, the CDR3 is TGTGCTAGTGCCCAGGGGTCTCAGCCCCAGCATTTT. The full variable domain, in which reference TRBV12-5 and TRBJ1-5 provide the parts outside the CDR3, is DARVTQTPRHKVTEMGQEVTMRCQPILGHNTVFWYRQTMMQGLELLAYFRNRAPLDDSGMPKDRFSAEMPDATLATLKIQPSEPRDSAVYFCASAQGSQPQHFGDGTRLSIL.

The V and J genes are TRBV11-3 and TRBJ2-1, with D possibly matching TRBD2 (5 bases). V was clipped by 5 bases and J by 7 bases, with 12 bases between them. Germline CDR1 reads SGHNT; CDR2 reads YENEEA. The CDR3 has 13 residues. The CDR3: CASSPGLINEQFF. The CDR3 DNA is TGTGCCAGCAGCCCAGGACTGATTAATGAGCAGTTCTTC.

This chain uses TRBV6-5 with TRBJ1-6, with D tentatively TRBD1 (5 bases). The CDR3 runs 14 residues. In germline, CDR1 is MNHEY, CDR2 SVGAGI. The V end lost 8 bases, the J end lost 4 bases, and 12 bases lay between the germline ends. CDR3 nucleotide sequence: TGTGCCAGCGCTTCTGGGGCATATAATTCACCCCTCCACTTT. As protein: CASASGAYNSPLHF.

The chain couples TRBV11-2 to TRBJ1-4; D gene uncertain. The CDR3 has 14 residues. CDR1 and CDR2 (germline): SGHAT, FQNNGV. Trimming left V 4 bases short and J 4 bases short, with 10 bases between. CDR3: CASSWSDGNEKLFF. The CDR3 region has the DNA TGTGCCAGCAGCTGGAGTGACGGTAATGAAAAACTGTTTTTT.

The CDR3 protein is CASSTRQTSTNQPQHF. Here the CDR3 DNA reads TGTGCCAGCAGCACACGACAGACTTCGACTAATCAGCCCCAGCATTTT. This chain connects TRBV5-8 to TRBJ1-5, with D maybe TRBD1 (5 bases). CDR1 SGHTS and CDR2 YDEGEE come from the germline V gene. The CDR3 has 16 residues. V dropped 4 bases and J dropped 4 bases, with 18 bases sitting between them.

The genes are TRBV6-5 and TRBJ2-3; no clear D. This CDR3 region has 14 residues. Germline lookup yields CDR1 MNHEY and CDR2 SVGAGI. Trimming shortened V by 4 bases and J by 0 bases, and 8 bases separated the two germline ends. The CDR3, as DNA: TGTGCCAGCAGTTCGCAGGTTAGCACAGATACGCAGTATTTT. Translating gives CASSSQVSTDTQYF.

This chain connects TRBV25-1 to TRBJ1-4; the D is unclear. CDR1 MGHDK and CDR2 SYGVNS come from the germline V gene. The CDR3 covers 12 residues. Trimming left V 7 bases short and J 8 bases short, with 11 bases between. The CDR3 nucleotides are TGTGCCAGCATATCTCGCGGGGAAAAACTGTTTTTT. Its protein is CASISRGEKLFF.

The chain combines TRBV6-5 with TRBJ1-5, with unresolved D. V shed 2 bases and J shed 6 bases, with 8 bases lying between them. Germline V gene data show CDR1 as MNHEY and CDR2 as SVGAGI. The CDR3 spans 13 residues. DNA of the CDR3: TGTGCCAGCAGTTACAGGGAGGGTCAGCCCCAGCATTTT. It translates to CASSYREGQPQHF.

The chain recombines TRBV7-9 with TRBJ1-1, with 7 bases lining up with TRBD1. This CDR3 has 14 residues. Germline V gives CDR1 SEHNR, CDR2 FQNEAQ (reference sequence). V lost 1 base to trimming and J lost 5 bases; unmatched junction nucleotides: 4. The DNA for the CDR3 is TGTGCCAGCAGCTTAGAACAGGGGATGACTGAAGCTTTCTTT. It specifies CASSLEQGMTEAFF.

This clone was seen a few times. The chain carries TRBV3-1 (or the pseudogene TRBV3-2) and TRBJ1-3; D is uncertain. CDR1 is LGHDT, CDR2 YNNKEL, per germline (reference sequence). V shed 6 bases and J shed 0 bases, with 9 bases lying between them. The CDR3 loop spans 14 amino acids. Written as DNA, the CDR3 is TGTGCCAGCAGTACAGTGATCTCTGGAAACACCATATATTTT. It specifies CASSTVISGNTIYF.

The V and J genes are TRBV3-1 (or the pseudogene TRBV3-2) and TRBJ2-2; 7 bases line up with TRBD1. Trimming removed 7 bases from V and 7 bases from J; junction bases left unmatched: 12. Germline V gene lookup returns CDR1 LGHDT and CDR2 YNNKEL (reference sequence). There are 15 residues in the CDR3. The chain's CDR3 is CASTMDRTFGGELFF. DNA of the CDR3: TGTGCCAGCACTATGGACAGGACCTTCGGCGGGGAGCTGTTTTTT.

The rearrangement uses TRBV11-2 and TRBJ1-4; TRBD1 aligns across 9 bases. The CDR3 consists of 14 residues. V lost 5 bases to trimming and J lost 7 bases; unmatched junction nucleotides: 5. CDR1 is SGHAT, CDR2 FQNNGV, per germline. CDR3 sequence: CASSQQGAGEKLFF. The CDR3 coding sequence is TGTGCCAGCAGCCAACAGGGGGCTGGTGAAAAACTGTTTTTT.

This clone was detected once. The chain is built from TRBV13 and TRBJ1-1; 7 nucleotides align to TRBD1. Germline V gene lookup returns CDR1 PRHDT and CDR2 FYEKMQ (reference sequence). This CDR3 contains 15 residues. V lost 7 bases, J lost 5 bases, and 13 bases stayed unmatched. For the CDR3, the DNA is TGTGCCAGCACGGTAAACAGGGGCCGGTGGACTGAAGCTTTCTTT. Translated: CASTVNRGRWTEAFF.

This chain joins TRBV3-1 (or the pseudogene TRBV3-2) and TRBJ2-5, with TRBD1 matching 10 bases. Germline CDR1 reads LGHDT; CDR2 reads YNNKEL (reference sequence). V dropped 4 bases and J dropped 5; count of bases not matched to a gene: 7. The CDR3 runs to 15 residues. The CDR3 region is CASSRRQGARETQYF. For the CDR3, the DNA is TGTGCCAGCAGCCGTAGACAGGGGGCGAGGGAGACCCAGTACTTC.

CDR3: CASSLFGTAYEQYF. The CDR3, as DNA: TGTGCCAGCAGTTTGTTCGGGACAGCGTACGAGCAGTACTTC. V is TRBV6-2 or TRBV6-3 and J is TRBJ2-7; 7 positions agree with TRBD1. This CDR3 is built from 14 residues. Germline CDR1 reads MNHEY; CDR2 reads SVGEGT. The J segment lost 4 bases and the V segment lost 4 bases, leaving 7 bases of the junction unmatched.

This chain joins TRBV7-9 and TRBJ2-7; D call uncertain. The germline V and J ends were trimmed by 4 bases and 4 bases, with 11 bases remaining between them. Germline V lookup: CDR1 SEHNR, CDR2 FQNEAQ (reference sequence). The length of the CDR3 is 13 residues. DNA of the CDR3: TGTGCCAGCAGCTCCCCGCGAATGTACGAGCAGTACTTC. Its translation: CASSSPRMYEQYF. Full variable domain (missing parts from reference TRBV7-9 and TRBJ2-7): DTGVSQNPRHKITKRGQNVTFRCDPISEHNRLYWYRQTLGQGPEFLTYFQNEAQLEKSRLLSDRFSAERPKGSFSTLEIQRTEQGDSAMYLCASSSPRMYEQYFGPGTRLTVT.

This sequence joins TRBV15 and TRBJ1-2; 12 nucleotides line up with TRBD1. The CDR3 covers 16 residues. CDR1 LNHNV and CDR2 YYDKDF come from the germline V gene (reference sequence). After removal of 5 bases from V and 4 bases from J, the junction contained 8 bases not matched to a gene. The CDR3 region is CATSRDRGRLGYGYTF. The CDR3, as DNA: TGTGCCACCAGCCGGGACAGGGGGCGCTTGGGCTATGGCTACACCTTC.